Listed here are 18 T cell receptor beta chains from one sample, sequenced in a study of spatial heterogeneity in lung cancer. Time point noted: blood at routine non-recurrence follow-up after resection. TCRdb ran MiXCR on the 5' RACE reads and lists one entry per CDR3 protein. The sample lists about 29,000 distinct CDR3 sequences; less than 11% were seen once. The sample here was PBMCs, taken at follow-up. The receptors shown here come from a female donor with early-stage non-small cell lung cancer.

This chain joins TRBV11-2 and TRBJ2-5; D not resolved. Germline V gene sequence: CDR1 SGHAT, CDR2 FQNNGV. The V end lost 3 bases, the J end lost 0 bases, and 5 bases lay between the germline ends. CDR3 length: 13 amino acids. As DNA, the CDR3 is TGTGCCAGCAGCTTTGGGAACCAAGAGACCCAGTACTTC. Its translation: CASSFGNQETQYF.

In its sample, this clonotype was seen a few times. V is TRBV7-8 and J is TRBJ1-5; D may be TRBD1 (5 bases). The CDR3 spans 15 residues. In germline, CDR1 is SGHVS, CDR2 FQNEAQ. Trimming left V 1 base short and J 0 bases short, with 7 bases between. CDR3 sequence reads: CASSLGRVSNQPQHF. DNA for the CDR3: TGTGCCAGCAGCTTAGGCAGGGTTAGCAATCAGCCCCAGCATTTT. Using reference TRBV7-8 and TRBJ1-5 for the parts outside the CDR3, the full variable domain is GAGVSQSPRYKVAKRGQDVALRCDPISGHVSLFWYQQALGQGPEFLTYFQNEAQLDKSGLPSDRFFAERPEGSVSTLKIQRTQQEDSAVYLCASSLGRVSNQPQHFGDGTRLSIL.

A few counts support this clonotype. The CDR3 reads CASSLLQGALSNEQFF. DNA of the CDR3: TGTGCCAGCAGCTTGTTACAGGGGGCTTTGAGCAATGAGCAGTTCTTC. The rearrangement joins TRBV5-5 to TRBJ2-1; 9 positions agree with TRBD1. Trimming at V came to 1 base and at J to 6 bases, leaving 8 bases not matched to a gene. In germline, CDR1 is SGHKS, CDR2 YYEKEE (reference sequence). The CDR3 has 16 residues.

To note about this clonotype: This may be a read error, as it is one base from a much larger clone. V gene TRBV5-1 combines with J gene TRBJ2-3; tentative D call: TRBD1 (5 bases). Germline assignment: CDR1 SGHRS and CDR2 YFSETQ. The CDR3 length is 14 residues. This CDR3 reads CASSRSQVTDTQNF. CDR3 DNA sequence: TGCGCCAGCAGCCGGTCACAGGTCACAGATACGCAGAATTTT.

CDR3 sequence: CASSYGRAYEQFF. CDR3 sequence (DNA): TGTGCCAGCAGTTACGGCAGGGCCTATGAGCAGTTCTTC. The chain recombines TRBV6-2 or TRBV6-3 with TRBJ2-1; possible D gene TRBD1, 5 bases. The CDR3 extends over 13 amino acids. Germline V lookup: CDR1 MNHEY, CDR2 SVGEGT. The V end was cut by 2 bases, the J end by 8 bases, with 10 bases between.

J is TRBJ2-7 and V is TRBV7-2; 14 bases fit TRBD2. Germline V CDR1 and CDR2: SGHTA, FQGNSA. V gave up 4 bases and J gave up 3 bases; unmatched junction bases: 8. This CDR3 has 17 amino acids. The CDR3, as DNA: TGTGCCAGCAGCTCCCAGACTAGCGGGGGGGCAGGCTACGAGCAGTACTTC. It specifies CASSSQTSGGAGYEQYF.

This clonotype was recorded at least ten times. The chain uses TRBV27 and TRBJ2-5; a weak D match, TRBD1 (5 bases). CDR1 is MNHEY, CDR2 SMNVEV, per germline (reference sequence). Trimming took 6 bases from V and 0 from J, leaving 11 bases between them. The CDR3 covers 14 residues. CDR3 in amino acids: CASRATGDQETQYF. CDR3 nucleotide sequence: TGTGCCAGCAGAGCCACAGGAGACCAAGAGACCCAGTACTTC.

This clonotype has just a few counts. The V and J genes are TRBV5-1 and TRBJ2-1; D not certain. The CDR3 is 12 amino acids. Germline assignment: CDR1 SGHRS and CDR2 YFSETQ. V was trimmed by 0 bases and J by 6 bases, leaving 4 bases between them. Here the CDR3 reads CASSLATNEQFF. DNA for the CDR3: TGCGCCAGCAGCTTGGCTACCAATGAGCAGTTCTTC. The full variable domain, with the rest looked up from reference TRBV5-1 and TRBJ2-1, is KAGVTQTPRYLIKTRGQQVTLSCSPISGHRSVSWYQQTPGQGLQFLFEYFSETQRNKGNFPGRFSGRQFSNSRSEMNVSTLELGDSALYLCASSLATNEQFFGPGTRLTVL.

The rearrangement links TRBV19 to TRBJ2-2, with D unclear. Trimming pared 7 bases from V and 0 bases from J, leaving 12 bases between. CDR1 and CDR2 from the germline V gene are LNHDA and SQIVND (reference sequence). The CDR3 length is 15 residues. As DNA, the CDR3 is TGTGCCAGTAAGCCGGCAGCCGCGAACACCGGGGAGCTGTTTTTT. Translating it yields CASKPAAANTGELFF.

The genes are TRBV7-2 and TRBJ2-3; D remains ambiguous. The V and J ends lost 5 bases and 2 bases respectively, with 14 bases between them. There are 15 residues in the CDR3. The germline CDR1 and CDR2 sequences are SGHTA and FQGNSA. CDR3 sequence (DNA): TGTGCCAGCAGCCCAAGAGTTACCGTCACAGATACGCAGTATTTT. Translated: CASSPRVTVTDTQYF.

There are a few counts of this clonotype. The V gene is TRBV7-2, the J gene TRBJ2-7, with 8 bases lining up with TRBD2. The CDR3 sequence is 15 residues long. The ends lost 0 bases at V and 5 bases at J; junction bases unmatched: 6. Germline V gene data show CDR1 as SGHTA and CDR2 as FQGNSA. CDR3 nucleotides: TGTGCCAGCAGCTTAGCGACGGGGGGGCCTGACGAGCAGTACTTC. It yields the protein CASSLATGGPDEQYF.

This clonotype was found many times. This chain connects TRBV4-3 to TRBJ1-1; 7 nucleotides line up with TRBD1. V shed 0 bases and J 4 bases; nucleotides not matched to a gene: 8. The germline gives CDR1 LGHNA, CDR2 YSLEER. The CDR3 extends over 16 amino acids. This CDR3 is CASSQDRGPGSTEAFF. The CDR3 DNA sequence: TGCGCCAGCAGCCAAGATAGGGGGCCAGGGAGCACTGAAGCTTTCTTT.

CDR3 nucleotide sequence: TGTGCCAGCACAAATGGACTAGCGGGGGCCTCCAGGACCCAGTACTTC. It translates to CASTNGLAGASRTQYF. The chain has TRBV5-6 and TRBJ2-5; 13 bases are shared with TRBD2. The CDR3 sequence is 16 residues long. Germline CDR1 SGHDT, CDR2 YYEEEE. J gave up 7 bases and V 6 bases, and 12 bases lay outside the gene matches.

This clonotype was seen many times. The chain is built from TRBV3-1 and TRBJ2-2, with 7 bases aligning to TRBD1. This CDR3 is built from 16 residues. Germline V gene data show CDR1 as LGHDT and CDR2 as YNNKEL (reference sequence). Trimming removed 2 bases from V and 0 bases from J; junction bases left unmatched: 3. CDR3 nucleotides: TGTGCCAGCAGCCAACTCGGGACAGCGAACACCGGGGAGCTGTTTTTT. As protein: CASSQLGTANTGELFF.

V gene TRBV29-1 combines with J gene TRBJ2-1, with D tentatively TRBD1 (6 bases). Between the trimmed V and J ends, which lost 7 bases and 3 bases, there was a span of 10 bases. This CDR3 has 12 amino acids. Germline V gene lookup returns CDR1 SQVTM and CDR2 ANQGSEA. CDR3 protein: CSEGTFYNEQFF. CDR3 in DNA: TGCAGCGAGGGGACATTCTACAATGAGCAGTTCTTC.

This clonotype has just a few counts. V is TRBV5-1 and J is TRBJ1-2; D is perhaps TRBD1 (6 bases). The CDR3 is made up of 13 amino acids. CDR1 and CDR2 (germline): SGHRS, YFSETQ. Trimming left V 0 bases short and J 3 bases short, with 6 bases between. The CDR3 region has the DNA TGCGCCAGCAGCTTGGACAGGGACTATGGCTACACCTTC. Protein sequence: CASSLDRDYGYTF.

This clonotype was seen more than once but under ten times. The CDR3 nucleotides read TGTGCCAGCAGCCAAGGACTAGGTTTCACAGATACGCAGTATTTT. Translating gives CASSQGLGFTDTQYF. This chain links TRBV7-3 with TRBJ2-3; the match to TRBD2 covers 7 bases. Per germline, CDR1 SGHTA and CDR2 FQGTGA. V dropped 5 bases and J dropped 2; count of bases not matched to a gene: 7. The CDR3 spans 15 residues.

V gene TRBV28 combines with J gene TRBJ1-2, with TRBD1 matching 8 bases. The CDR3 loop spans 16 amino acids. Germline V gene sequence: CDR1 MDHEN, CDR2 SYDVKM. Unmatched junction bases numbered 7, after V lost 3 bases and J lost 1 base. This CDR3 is CASSFLLGQDNYGYTF. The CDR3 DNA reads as TGTGCCAGCAGTTTTTTGTTGGGACAGGATAACTATGGCTACACCTTC.